These T cell receptor beta chains were read from a single sample in a study of identical twins. MiXCR, run by TCRdb on the 5' RACE reads, gives a single entry per CDR3 protein. This sample has some 710,000 distinct CDR3 sequences, with 5.5% to 6.5% found just once. Sequenced: naive T cells sorted from blood. These TCRs come from a man aged 18 to 35 in good health. The CDR3 runs from the conserved cysteine through the conserved F or W. Fields, in order: clone size, D gene, J gene, V gene, CDR3 DNA, CDR3 protein. A D gene is named only where the DNA matches it firmly. The size entry is marked missing in some rows and otherwise reads once, few, many or a size class.

abundance: many; d_gene: -; j_gene: TRBJ2-1; v_gene: TRBV4-2; CDR3nt: TGTGCCAGCAGCCAATCGGGTGAGCAGTTCTTC; CDR3aa: CASSQSGEQFF
abundance: many; d_gene: TRBD1; j_gene: TRBJ1-2; v_gene: TRBV27; CDR3nt: TGTGCCAGCTCGGGGGACAGGGGGAACTATGGCTACACCTTC; CDR3aa: CASSGDRGNYGYTF
abundance: many; d_gene: TRBD2; j_gene: TRBJ2-3; v_gene: TRBV12-3/TRBV12-4; CDR3nt: TGTGCCAGCAGTTTAGCGATTGTGCTAGCGGGAGAAACAGATACGCAGTATTTT; CDR3aa: CASSLAIVLAGETDTQYF
abundance: many; d_gene: -; j_gene: TRBJ1-4; v_gene: TRBV7-9; CDR3nt: TGTGCCAGCAGCTCGACAGGAGAGGCTAATGAAAAACTGTTTTTT; CDR3aa: CASSSTGEANEKLFF
abundance: many; d_gene: TRBD1; j_gene: TRBJ2-1; v_gene: TRBV4-1; CDR3nt: TGCGCCAGCAGCCAAGAGGGACAGGGGGACAATGAGCAGTTCTTC; CDR3aa: CASSQEGQGDNEQFF
abundance: many; d_gene: -; j_gene: TRBJ1-1; v_gene: TRBV6-6; CDR3nt: TGTGCCAGCATCCCAGATGGGAACACTGAAGCTTTCTTT; CDR3aa: CASIPDGNTEAFF
abundance: many; d_gene: TRBD2; j_gene: TRBJ2-3; v_gene: TRBV28; CDR3nt: TGTGCCAGCGTCGCCCCAAAGCGGGATGGAGATACGCAGTATTTT; CDR3aa: CASVAPKRDGDTQYF
abundance: many; d_gene: TRBD2; j_gene: TRBJ2-3; v_gene: TRBV12-3/TRBV12-4; CDR3nt: TGTGCCAGCAGTTCCCGTCAAAGTGGGACTAGCTTGACAGATACGCAGTATTTT; CDR3aa: CASSSRQSGTSLTDTQYF
abundance: few; d_gene: -; j_gene: TRBJ1-1; v_gene: TRBV18; CDR3nt: TGTGCCAGCTCACTCGACAGGAACGCCCCAAATGAAGCTTTCTTT; CDR3aa: CASSLDRNAPNEAFF
abundance: -; d_gene: TRBD2; j_gene: TRBJ2-7; v_gene: TRBV13; CDR3nt: TGTGCCAGCAGCGAGACTAGCGGGCTTAACTACGAGCAGTACTTC; CDR3aa: CASSETSGLNYEQYF
abundance: many; d_gene: -; j_gene: TRBJ2-1; v_gene: TRBV4-1; CDR3nt: TGCGCCAGCAGCCAGGGGAACTTGGATGAGCAGTTCTTC; CDR3aa: CASSQGNLDEQFF
abundance: many; d_gene: TRBD2; j_gene: TRBJ2-2; v_gene: TRBV25-1; CDR3nt: TGTGCCAGCAGTGAATGGGGGACTACGAACACCGGGGAGCTGTTTTTT; CDR3aa: CASSEWGTTNTGELFF
abundance: few; d_gene: -; j_gene: TRBJ2-5; v_gene: TRBV6-1; CDR3nt: TGTGCCAGCAGTGACGGGGGGCTGGAGACCCAGTACTTC; CDR3aa: CASSDGGLETQYF
abundance: many; d_gene: -; j_gene: TRBJ1-5; v_gene: TRBV29-1; CDR3nt: TGCAGCGTAGCAGGCGACGGACAGCCCCAGCATTTT; CDR3aa: CSVAGDGQPQHF
abundance: many; d_gene: -; j_gene: TRBJ1-6; v_gene: TRBV28; CDR3nt: TGTGCCAGCAGTTTGAGTCAGCATAATTCACCCCTCCACTTT; CDR3aa: CASSLSQHNSPLHF
abundance: -; d_gene: -; j_gene: TRBJ2-5; v_gene: TRBV7-9; CDR3nt: TGTGCCAGCAGCCAGCCCGGACAAAAAGAGACCCAGTACTTC; CDR3aa: CASSQPGQKETQYF
abundance: many; d_gene: -; j_gene: TRBJ2-5; v_gene: TRBV29-1; CDR3nt: TGCAGCGGTGGCCAAGAGACCCAGTACTTC; CDR3aa: CSGGQETQYF
abundance: few; d_gene: TRBD2; j_gene: TRBJ2-1; v_gene: TRBV20-1; CDR3nt: TGCAGTGCTTCTACAGGACTAGCGGGAGATGGAAATGAGCAGTTCTTC; CDR3aa: CSASTGLAGDGNEQFF
abundance: many; d_gene: -; j_gene: TRBJ2-5; v_gene: TRBV12-3/TRBV12-4; CDR3nt: TGTGCCAGCGCTAGGGTAGAGACCCAGTACTTC; CDR3aa: CASARVETQYF
abundance: many; d_gene: TRBD2; j_gene: TRBJ2-3; v_gene: TRBV9; CDR3nt: TGTGCCAGCAGCGCCTTGGCTAGCGGGAGCACAGATACGCAGTATTTT; CDR3aa: CASSALASGSTDTQYF
abundance: few; d_gene: TRBD2; j_gene: TRBJ2-1; v_gene: TRBV5-1; CDR3nt: TGCGCCAGCAGCTTGGCCTCCGGGACTAGCAGGAATGAGCAGTTCTTC; CDR3aa: CASSLASGTSRNEQFF
abundance: -; d_gene: -; j_gene: TRBJ2-7; v_gene: TRBV15; CDR3nt: TGTGCCACCAGCAGAGATCCGCACAGTGTTTCCTACGAGCAGTACTTC; CDR3aa: CATSRDPHSVSYEQYF
abundance: -; d_gene: TRBD2; j_gene: TRBJ2-1; v_gene: TRBV5-1; CDR3nt: TGCGCCAGCAGCGGAGGCGGGGGGAGGGCCTACAATGAGCAGTTCTTC; CDR3aa: CASSGGGGRAYNEQFF
abundance: -; d_gene: TRBD1; j_gene: TRBJ1-2; v_gene: TRBV5-5; CDR3nt: TGTGCCAGCAGCGCAGGACAGGGGGCCTATGGCTACACCTTC; CDR3aa: CASSAGQGAYGYTF
abundance: many; d_gene: TRBD1; j_gene: TRBJ2-3; v_gene: TRBV6-1; CDR3nt: TGTGCCAGCCGGGGACAGGGGGCTGTTCCTGATACGCAGTATTTT; CDR3aa: CASRGQGAVPDTQYF
abundance: -; d_gene: -; j_gene: TRBJ1-5; v_gene: TRBV7-9; CDR3nt: TGTGCCAGCAGCCTGGAGGGCCCAAATCAGCCCCGGCATTTT; CDR3aa: CASSLEGPNQPRHF
abundance: many; d_gene: -; j_gene: TRBJ2-2; v_gene: TRBV20-1; CDR3nt: TGCAGTGCTAGAGTAACGGGGACCGGGGAGCTGTTTTTT; CDR3aa: CSARVTGTGELFF
abundance: many; d_gene: -; j_gene: TRBJ2-1; v_gene: TRBV7-2; CDR3nt: TGTGCCAGCAGCTTAGTCCACAATGAGCAGTTCTTC; CDR3aa: CASSLVHNEQFF
abundance: few; d_gene: TRBD2; j_gene: TRBJ2-1; v_gene: TRBV14; CDR3nt: TGTGCCAGCAGCCATCGAAGCGGGAGGCGCCCTTATGAGCAGTTCTTC; CDR3aa: CASSHRSGRRPYEQFF
abundance: -; d_gene: -; j_gene: TRBJ1-1; v_gene: TRBV12-3/TRBV12-4; CDR3nt: TGTGCCAGCAGTTATATTCAGGACACTGAAGCTTTCTTT; CDR3aa: CASSYIQDTEAFF
abundance: few; d_gene: TRBD1; j_gene: TRBJ2-7; v_gene: TRBV4-2; CDR3nt: TGTGCCAGCAGCCAAGGACAGGGGGCAAACTCCTACGAGCAGTACTTC; CDR3aa: CASSQGQGANSYEQYF
abundance: many; d_gene: -; j_gene: TRBJ1-2; v_gene: TRBV5-4; CDR3nt: TGTGCCAGCAGCTCGGACGGAACCTTTTATGGCTACACCTTC; CDR3aa: CASSSDGTFYGYTF
abundance: many; d_gene: TRBD2; j_gene: TRBJ2-1; v_gene: TRBV6-2/TRBV6-3; CDR3nt: TGTGCCAGCAGTAAATTTAGCGGGAGGGCGAATGAGCAGTTCTTC; CDR3aa: CASSKFSGRANEQFF
abundance: many; d_gene: -; j_gene: TRBJ2-7; v_gene: TRBV6-1; CDR3nt: TGTGCCAGCGCTTCCTACGAGCAGTACTTC; CDR3aa: CASASYEQYF
abundance: many; d_gene: -; j_gene: TRBJ2-1; v_gene: TRBV10-3; CDR3nt: TGTGCCATCAGTGAGTCGGAGGTAGGAGGAGATGAGCAGTTCTTC; CDR3aa: CAISESEVGGDEQFF
abundance: -; d_gene: -; j_gene: TRBJ2-5; v_gene: TRBV19; CDR3nt: TGTGCCAGTAGTCCTTCGGAGGTAGCGCGGGACCAAGAGACCCAGTACTTC; CDR3aa: CASSPSEVARDQETQYF
abundance: -; d_gene: TRBD2; j_gene: TRBJ2-3; v_gene: TRBV20-1; CDR3nt: TGCAGTGCTATCATACTAGCGGGGCGGGCGGATACGCAGTATTTT; CDR3aa: CSAIILAGRADTQYF
abundance: -; d_gene: -; j_gene: TRBJ2-5; v_gene: TRBV7-9; CDR3nt: TGTGCCAGCAGCCCCGGGATTTACCAAGAGACCCAGTACTTC; CDR3aa: CASSPGIYQETQYF
abundance: -; d_gene: -; j_gene: TRBJ2-3; v_gene: TRBV2; CDR3nt: TGTGCCAGCAGTGAACCGGCAGCGGACCTCACAGATACGCAGTATTTT; CDR3aa: CASSEPAADLTDTQYF
abundance: many; d_gene: TRBD1; j_gene: TRBJ2-3; v_gene: TRBV20-1; CDR3nt: TGCAGTGCTACAGCGCGCGACAGGGGGCTGGATACGCAGTATTTT; CDR3aa: CSATARDRGLDTQYF
abundance: many; d_gene: -; j_gene: TRBJ1-4; v_gene: TRBV6-1; CDR3nt: TGTGCCAGCAGGGGGACCTATGAAAAACTGTTTTTT; CDR3aa: CASRGTYEKLFF
abundance: few; d_gene: -; j_gene: TRBJ2-1; v_gene: TRBV4-2; CDR3nt: TGTGCCAGCAGCCAAGAAGTCGCAGGAAAGCAGTTCTTC; CDR3aa: CASSQEVAGKQFF
abundance: many; d_gene: -; j_gene: TRBJ2-7; v_gene: TRBV12-3/TRBV12-4; CDR3nt: TGTGCCAGCAGTTTACAACCAGGTTACGAGCAGTACTTC; CDR3aa: CASSLQPGYEQYF
abundance: many; d_gene: -; j_gene: TRBJ2-7; v_gene: TRBV5-1; CDR3nt: TGCGCCAGCAGCTTGGTCAGGGACCCGTCCTACGAGCAGTACTTC; CDR3aa: CASSLVRDPSYEQYF
abundance: many; d_gene: -; j_gene: TRBJ2-5; v_gene: TRBV5-4; CDR3nt: TGTGCCAGCAGCTTCCCGGGAGAGCAGACCCAGTACTTC; CDR3aa: CASSFPGEQTQYF
abundance: many; d_gene: TRBD1; j_gene: TRBJ1-5; v_gene: TRBV5-1; CDR3nt: TGCGCCAGCAGCCCGGGACAGGCAAGCAATCAGCCCCAGCATTTT; CDR3aa: CASSPGQASNQPQHF
abundance: -; d_gene: -; j_gene: TRBJ2-1; v_gene: TRBV3-1; CDR3nt: TGTGCCAGCAACCTAGGGGAGGCGGCTGGGTACAATGAGCAGTTCTTC; CDR3aa: CASNLGEAAGYNEQFF
abundance: few; d_gene: -; j_gene: TRBJ2-3; v_gene: TRBV5-1; CDR3nt: TGCGCCAGCAGCCTCCCACTAGCCCACACAGATACGCAGTATTTT; CDR3aa: CASSLPLAHTDTQYF
abundance: few; d_gene: -; j_gene: TRBJ2-2; v_gene: TRBV3-1; CDR3nt: TGTGCCAGCAAGAAGAACACCGGGGAGCTGTTTTTT; CDR3aa: CASKKNTGELFF
abundance: -; d_gene: -; j_gene: TRBJ2-2; v_gene: TRBV9; CDR3nt: TGTGCCAGCAGCGCCCGACAATTGAACACCGGGGAGCTGTTTTTT; CDR3aa: CASSARQLNTGELFF
abundance: -; d_gene: -; j_gene: TRBJ2-3; v_gene: TRBV28; CDR3nt: TGTGCCAGCAGTTTTGCAGCCACAGATACGCAGTATTTT; CDR3aa: CASSFAATDTQYF
abundance: -; d_gene: -; j_gene: TRBJ1-1; v_gene: TRBV7-9; CDR3nt: TGTGCCAGCAGCTTAGAGGGGGGGCCCCCTGAAGCTTTCTTT; CDR3aa: CASSLEGGPPEAFF
abundance: many; d_gene: -; j_gene: TRBJ2-5; v_gene: TRBV5-1; CDR3nt: TGCGCCAGCAGCTTGTTGTCAGCCCAAGAGACCCAGTACTTC; CDR3aa: CASSLLSAQETQYF
abundance: few; d_gene: TRBD2; j_gene: TRBJ2-3; v_gene: TRBV11-2; CDR3nt: TGTGCCAGCAGCTTAGATCGACTAGCGGGAGTGTCAGATACGCAGTATTTT; CDR3aa: CASSLDRLAGVSDTQYF
abundance: few; d_gene: TRBD2; j_gene: TRBJ2-1; v_gene: TRBV15; CDR3nt: TGTGCCACCAGCACCGGAGCGGGAGGGCAGTTCTTC; CDR3aa: CATSTGAGGQFF
abundance: many; d_gene: -; j_gene: TRBJ2-3; v_gene: TRBV25-1; CDR3nt: TGTGCCAGCAGTGCTATGGGGACTAGCACAGATACGCAGTATTTT; CDR3aa: CASSAMGTSTDTQYF
abundance: few; d_gene: -; j_gene: TRBJ2-6; v_gene: TRBV2; CDR3nt: TGTGCCAGTTACCCCTCTGGGGCCAACGTCCTGACTTTC; CDR3aa: CASYPSGANVLTF
abundance: -; d_gene: -; j_gene: TRBJ2-2; v_gene: TRBV6-2/TRBV6-3; CDR3nt: TGTGCCAGCAGTACCCTCCCTCAGGGGGAGCTGTTTTTT; CDR3aa: CASSTLPQGELFF
abundance: -; d_gene: TRBD2; j_gene: TRBJ2-1; v_gene: TRBV4-1; CDR3nt: TGCGCCAGCAGCCAAGGCGGGACTAGCAGTCCTAATGAGCAGTTCTTC; CDR3aa: CASSQGGTSSPNEQFF
abundance: many; d_gene: TRBD2; j_gene: TRBJ2-5; v_gene: TRBV29-1; CDR3nt: TGCAGCGTGGGGGGACTAGCGGGAAAAGAGACCCAGTACTTC; CDR3aa: CSVGGLAGKETQYF